Following are 17 T cell receptor beta chains from one sample sequenced in a study of CD8+ T cells in alopecia areata. RNA extraction was followed by reverse transcription into cDNA, which acted as the sequencing template. Generated by immunoSEQ multiplex PCR, the TCRdb table keeps only in-frame clones and is missing some. Listed for the sample are about 270,000 clones, none seen a single time. Cells from pooled cutaneous lymph nodes were sorted by CD4, CD8alpha, NKG2D, NKG2ACE and other markers. Material for sequencing was CD4+ T cells sorted from a lymph node. The receptor source for this set is a C3H/HeJ mouse with alopecia areata. These mice share the MHC haplotype H2-k.

This clone was observed a few times. Here the gene names and germline are mouse. The read comes to an end 4 residues before the CDR3 does, leaving the germline J gene to fill in the end. The chain recombines TRBV1 with TRBJ2-2, with 7 bases that match TRBD2. This CDR3 comprises 16 residues. Germline V gene data show CDR1 as NSQYPW and CDR2 as LRSPGD (reference sequence). The J segment lost 3 bases and the V segment lost 0 bases, leaving 4 bases of the junction unmatched. Partial CDR3 DNA: TGCACCTGCAGTGCAGATTATGGGGGGTACACCGGG. This codes for CTCSADYGGYTG. The whole CDR3 region reads CTCSADYGGYTGQLYF.

Regarding this clone: The genes and germline here are from mouse. The read falls 4 residues short of the CDR3 end, and the missing part is taken from the germline J gene. The chain recombines TRBV13-3 with TRBJ2-7, with 8 positions matching TRBD1. Germline values: CDR1 NNHDY, CDR2 SYVADS. There are 12 residues in the CDR3. CDR3 region: CASSGTGNEQYF. CDR3 DNA, as far as it was read: TGTGCCAGCAGTGGGACAGGGAAT.

As for this clone: One base away lies a much larger clone, so this may be a sequencing read error. The genes and germline here are from mouse. The read terminates 4 residues ahead of where the CDR3 ends, so the germline J gene completes it. Other nucleotide sequences from this sample produce the same CDR3. The chain combines TRBV19 with TRBJ1-2; TRBD1 might be the D (5 bases). The V end was cut by 5 bases, the J end by 1 base, with 9 bases between. The CDR3 runs 13 residues. In germline, CDR1 is FNHDT, CDR2 SITEND (reference sequence). This chain's CDR3 is CASSPDRNSDYTF. The DNA read from the CDR3 is TGTGCCAGCAGCCCTGACAGAAACTCC. The complete variable domain, with remaining parts taken from reference TRBV19 and TRBJ1-2, reads GGIITQTPKFLIGQEGQKLTLKCQQNFNHDTMYWYRQDSGKGLRLIYYSITENDLQKGDLSEGYDASREKKSSFSLTVTSAQKNEMAVFLCASSPDRNSDYTFGSGTRLLVI.

On this clone itself: Gene names are the mouse ones. The CDR3 DNA, read in part, is TGTGCCAGCAGGAAACAGGGAGACTCC. Translation gives CASRKQGDS. In full, the CDR3 reads CASRKQGDSDYTF. This rearrangement joins TRBV13-1 to TRBJ1-2; D possibly corresponds to TRBD1 (6 bases). Sequencing ends 4 residues short of the CDR3 end; the germline J gene provides the rest. Germline V lookup: CDR1 NSHNY, CDR2 SYGAGN. Trimming shortened V by 5 bases and J by 3 bases, and 11 bases separated the two germline ends. CDR3 length equals 13 residues.

Turning to this clone: Each gene name is a mouse one. The CDR3 extends 4 residues past the end of the read, so its final part is completed from the germline J gene. The J gene is TRBJ2-7, the V gene TRBV19; D is uncertain. V dropped 3 bases and J dropped 0 bases, with 4 bases sitting between them. This CDR3 comprises 12 residues. Germline assignment: CDR1 FNHDT and CDR2 SITEND (reference sequence). CDR3 amino acids: CASSKSSYEQYF. The sequenced part of the CDR3 DNA is TGTGCCAGCAGTAAAAGCTCCTAT.

Points on this clone: The genes and germline here are from mouse. The read terminates 4 residues before the CDR3 end, so the remaining end is supplied by the germline J gene. V and J are TRBV5 and TRBJ2-7, with D unresolved. Per the germline V gene, CDR1 is LGHNA and CDR2 is YNLKQL (reference sequence). CDR3 size: 13 residues. The CDR3 protein is CASSPSRSYEQYF. The covered CDR3 bases are TGTGCCAGCAGCCCCTCGCGCAGTTAT.

This clone has more than one count but fewer than ten. Gene names are the mouse ones. The observed sequence ends 4 residues before the CDR3 terminus, with the missing tail filled in from the germline J gene. This chain connects TRBV23 to TRBJ1-1; TRBD1, the table's D call, was not compared with the DNA. Per the germline V gene, CDR1 is KGHTA and CDR2 is FQNQQP. CDR3 length: 13 residues. The CDR3 bases that were read are TGTGCTCCTCTACAGGGAAGAGGCACA. The encoded protein is CAPLQGRGT. The entire CDR3 reads CAPLQGRGTEVFF.

As to this clone: Mouse germline and gene names are used. The sequence runs out 4 residues before the end of the CDR3; the remainder is reconstructed from the germline J gene. Other DNA sequences of this sample code for an identical CDR3. This chain connects TRBV5 to TRBJ2-2, with 9 bases lining up with TRBD1. Germline V gene sequence: CDR1 LGHNA, CDR2 YNLKQL (reference sequence). This CDR3 is 15 amino acids long. Trimming at V came to 3 bases and at J to 4 bases, leaving 3 bases not matched to a gene. This chain's CDR3 is CASSQETGGTGQLYF. The part of the CDR3 DNA that was read is TGTGCCAGCAGCCAGGAGACAGGGGGCACCGGG.

Concerning this clone itself: The listed genes are named as in mouse. The read ends 4 residues before the CDR3 terminus; that terminus is restored from the germline J gene. V usage is TRBV13-3 and J usage is TRBJ2-4; 11 bases are a match to TRBD2. J was trimmed by 0 bases and V by 5 bases; bases with no gene match: 2. The length of the CDR3 is 15 residues. Germline lookup yields CDR1 NNHDY and CDR2 SYVADS. Partial CDR3 DNA: TGTGCCAGCAGCCGGGACTGGGGGAGTCAAAAC. Its protein product is CASSRDWGSQN. Given in full, the CDR3 is CASSRDWGSQNTLYF.

This clone appeared a few times. Germline and genes here are mouse. The read terminates 4 residues ahead of where the CDR3 ends, so the germline J gene completes it. The chain has TRBV13-2 and TRBJ2-5; D call uncertain. The CDR3 runs to 12 residues. CDR1 is NNHNN, CDR2 SYGAGS, per germline (reference sequence). This CDR3 is CASGDPRDTQYF. CDR3 DNA, as far as it was read: TGTGCCAGCGGTGATCCTAGGGAC.

Comments on this clone: Genes and germline are mouse. The CDR3 bases that were read are TGTGCCAGCAGTATCAGGGGATCA. It is translated as CASSIRGS. The CDR3 reads in full as CASSIRGSEVFF. V gene TRBV19 combines with J gene TRBJ1-1, with a possible D match to TRBD1 (6 bases). Coverage ceases 4 residues before the CDR3 finishes, and the germline J gene fills in the end. Germline V gene lookup returns CDR1 FNHDT and CDR2 SITEND (reference sequence). This CDR3 is 12 amino acids long.

This clone was counted between two and nine times. Germline and genes: mouse. The sequence runs out 4 residues before the end of the CDR3; the remainder is reconstructed from the germline J gene. The chain recombines TRBV19 with TRBJ1-1, with D tentatively TRBD1 (5 bases). V was pared by 5 bases and J by 1 base, with 12 bases between. CDR3 length: 14 amino acids. Germline CDR1 reads FNHDT; CDR2 reads SITEND (reference sequence). Incomplete CDR3 DNA: TGTGCCAGCAGCCCCGGGAGGGGGAACACA. It codes for CASSPGRGNT. The whole CDR3 sequence reads CASSPGRGNTEVFF.

On this clone itself: Mouse gene names and germline throughout. The CDR3 end lies 4 residues beyond the end of the read and is filled in from the germline J gene. Other DNA sequences of this sample code for an identical CDR3. The chain combines TRBV13-2 with TRBJ2-5, with D unclear. Germline V gives CDR1 NNHNN, CDR2 SYGAGS (reference sequence). CDR3 length equals 15 residues. V gave up 0 bases and J gave up 0 bases, with 8 bases separating them. The covered CDR3 bases are TGTGCCAGCGGTGATGCGGCAGGTAACCAAGAC. Translation: CASGDAAGNQD. The full CDR3 reads CASGDAAGNQDTQYF.

This clone was found a few times. Genes and germline come from the mouse. The CDR3 end falls 4 residues outside the read, so it is completed with the germline J gene. The chain has TRBV19 and TRBJ1-1; 8 nucleotides align to TRBD1. The CDR3 totals 13 residues. CDR1 is FNHDT, CDR2 SITEND, per germline (reference sequence). CDR3 in amino acids: CASSRDRRTEVFF. The sequenced part of the CDR3 DNA is TGTGCCAGCAGCAGGGACAGGAGGACA.

Remarks on this clone: Gene labels here are mouse ones. The read terminates 4 residues before the CDR3 end, so the remaining end is supplied by the germline J gene. The rearrangement uses TRBV13-1 and TRBJ2-1; 7 bases map to TRBD1. CDR1 and CDR2 from the germline V gene are NSHNY and SYGAGN. The V segment lost 1 base and the J segment 2 bases; nucleotides outside the gene matches: 3. The CDR3 sequence is 15 residues long. CDR3 DNA (partial): TGTGCCAGCAGTGATAAGACAGGGCACTATGCT. As protein: CASSDKTGHYA. The complete CDR3 sequence is CASSDKTGHYAEQFF.

As to this clone: Genes and germline are mouse. The read ends 4 residues early relative to the CDR3; the germline J gene fills the gap. The same CDR3 can be traced to other DNA sequences in this sample. The chain carries TRBV13-3 and TRBJ2-1, with D possibly being TRBD1 (6 bases). The germline V gene has CDR1 NNHDY and CDR2 SYVADS. The CDR3 totals 12 residues. CDR3 sequence reads: CASRDREAEQFF. The sequenced CDR3 bases are TGTGCCAGCAGGGACAGAGAGGCT.

This clone came up a few times. Mouse germline and gene names are used. The read halts 4 residues ahead of the CDR3 end, with the missing end drawn from the germline J gene. At the DNA level, this CDR3 is encoded by other sequences in the same sample as well. The chain links TRBV13-2 to TRBJ2-2; maybe TRBD1 (6 bases). V lost 2 bases, J lost 2 bases, and 10 bases lay in between. Germline V lookup: CDR1 NNHNN, CDR2 SYGAGS (reference sequence). CDR3 size: 15 residues. Incomplete CDR3 DNA: TGTGCCAGCGGTGACAGGGGAGGGAACACCGGG. Translating gives CASGDRGGNTG. The whole CDR3 reads CASGDRGGNTGQLYF.